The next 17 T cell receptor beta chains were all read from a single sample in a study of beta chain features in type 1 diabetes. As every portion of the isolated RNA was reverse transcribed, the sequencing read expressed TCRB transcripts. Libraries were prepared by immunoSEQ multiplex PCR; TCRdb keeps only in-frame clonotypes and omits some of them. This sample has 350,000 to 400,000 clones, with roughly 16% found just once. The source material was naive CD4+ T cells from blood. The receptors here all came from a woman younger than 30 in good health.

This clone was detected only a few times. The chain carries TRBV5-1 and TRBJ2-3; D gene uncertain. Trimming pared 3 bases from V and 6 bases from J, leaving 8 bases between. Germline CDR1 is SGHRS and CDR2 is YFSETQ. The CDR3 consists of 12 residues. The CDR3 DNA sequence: TGCGCCAGCAGCTCCTCCTTGGATACGCAGTATTTT. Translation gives CASSSSLDTQYF.

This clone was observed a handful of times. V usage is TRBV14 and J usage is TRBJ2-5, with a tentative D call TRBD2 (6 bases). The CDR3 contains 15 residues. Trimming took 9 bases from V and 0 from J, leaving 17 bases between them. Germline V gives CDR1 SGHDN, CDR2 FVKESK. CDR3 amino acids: CASPPLALYQETQYF. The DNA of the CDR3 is TGTGCCAGTCCACCACTAGCTTTGTACCAAGAGACCCAGTACTTC.

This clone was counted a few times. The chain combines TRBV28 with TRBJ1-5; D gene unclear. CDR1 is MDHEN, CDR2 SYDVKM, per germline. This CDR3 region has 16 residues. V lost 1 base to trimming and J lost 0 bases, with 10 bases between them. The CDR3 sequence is CASSLLTGYSNQPQHF. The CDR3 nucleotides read TGTGCCAGCAGTTTATTGACGGGGTATAGCAATCAGCCCCAGCATTTT.

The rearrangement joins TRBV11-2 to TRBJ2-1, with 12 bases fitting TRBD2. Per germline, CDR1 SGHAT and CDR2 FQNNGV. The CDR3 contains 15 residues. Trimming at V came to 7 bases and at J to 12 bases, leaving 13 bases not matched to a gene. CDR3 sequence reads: CASTTGLAGRLGQFF. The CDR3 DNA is TGTGCCAGCACAACCGGACTAGCGGGACGTTTGGGGCAGTTCTTC.

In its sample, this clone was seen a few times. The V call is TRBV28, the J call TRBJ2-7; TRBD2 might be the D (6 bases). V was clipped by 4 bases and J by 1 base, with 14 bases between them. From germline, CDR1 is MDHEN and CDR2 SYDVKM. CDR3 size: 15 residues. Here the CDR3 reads CASSWGDTFSYEQYF. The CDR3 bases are TGTGCCAGCAGTTGGGGGGATACCTTTTCCTACGAGCAGTACTTC.

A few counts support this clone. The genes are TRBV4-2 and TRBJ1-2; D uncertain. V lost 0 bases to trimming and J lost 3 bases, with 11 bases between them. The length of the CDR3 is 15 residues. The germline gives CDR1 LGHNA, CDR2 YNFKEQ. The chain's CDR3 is CASSQESRGYYGYTF. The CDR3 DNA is TGTGCCAGCAGCCAAGAGTCAAGAGGATACTATGGCTACACCTTC.

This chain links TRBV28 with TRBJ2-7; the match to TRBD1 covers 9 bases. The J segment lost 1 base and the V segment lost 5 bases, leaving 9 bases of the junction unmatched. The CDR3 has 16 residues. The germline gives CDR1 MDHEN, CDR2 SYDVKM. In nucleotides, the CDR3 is TGTGCCAGCAGTACTGAAGGGACAGGGTTTTCCTACGAGCAGTACTTC. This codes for CASSTEGTGFSYEQYF.

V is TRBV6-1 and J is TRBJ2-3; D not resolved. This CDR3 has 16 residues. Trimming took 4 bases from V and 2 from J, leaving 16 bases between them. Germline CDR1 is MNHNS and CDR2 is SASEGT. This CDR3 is CASSAHHRAITDTQYF. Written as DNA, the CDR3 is TGTGCCAGCAGTGCACACCACAGAGCAATCACAGATACGCAGTATTTT.

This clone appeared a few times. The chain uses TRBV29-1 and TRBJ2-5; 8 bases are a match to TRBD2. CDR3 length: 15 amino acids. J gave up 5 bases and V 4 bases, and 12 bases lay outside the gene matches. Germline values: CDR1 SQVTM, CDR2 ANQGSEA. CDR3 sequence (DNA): TGCAGCGTTGCCGGGACTAGGAGGGCCGGGGAGACCCAGTACTTC. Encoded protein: CSVAGTRRAGETQYF.

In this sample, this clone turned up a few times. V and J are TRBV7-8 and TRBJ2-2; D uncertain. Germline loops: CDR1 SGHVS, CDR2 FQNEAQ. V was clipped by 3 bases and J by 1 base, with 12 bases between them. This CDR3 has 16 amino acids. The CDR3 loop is CASSFLRLMNTGELFF. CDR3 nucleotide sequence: TGTGCCAGCAGCTTTCTCAGACTGATGAACACCGGGGAGCTGTTTTTT.

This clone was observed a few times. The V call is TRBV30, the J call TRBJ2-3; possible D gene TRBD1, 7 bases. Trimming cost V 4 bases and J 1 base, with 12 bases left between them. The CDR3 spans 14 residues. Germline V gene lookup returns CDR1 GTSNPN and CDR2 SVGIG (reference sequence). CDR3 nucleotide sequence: TGTGCCTGGACTGGCGGGACAGGCACAGATACGCAGTATTTT. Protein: CAWTGGTGTDTQYF.

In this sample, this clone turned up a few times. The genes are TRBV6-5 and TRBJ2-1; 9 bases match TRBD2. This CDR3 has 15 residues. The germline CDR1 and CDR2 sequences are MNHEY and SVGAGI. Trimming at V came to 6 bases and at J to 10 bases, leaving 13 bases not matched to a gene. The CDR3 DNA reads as TGTGCCAGCAGCCTTCAACCCGGGCTAGCGGGAGAGCAGTTCTTC. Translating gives CASSLQPGLAGEQFF.

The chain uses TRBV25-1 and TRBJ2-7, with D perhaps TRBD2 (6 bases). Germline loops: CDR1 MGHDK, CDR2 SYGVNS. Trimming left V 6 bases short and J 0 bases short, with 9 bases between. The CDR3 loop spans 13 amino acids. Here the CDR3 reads CASRRRDSYEQYF. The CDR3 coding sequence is TGTGCCAGCAGACGGCGGGACTCCTACGAGCAGTACTTC.

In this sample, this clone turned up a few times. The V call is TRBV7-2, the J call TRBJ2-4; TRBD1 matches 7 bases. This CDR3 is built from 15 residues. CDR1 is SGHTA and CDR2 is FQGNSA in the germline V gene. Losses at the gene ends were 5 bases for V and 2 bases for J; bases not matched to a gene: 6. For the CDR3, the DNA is TGTGCCAGCAGCCCCCGGGGACAGTCCAAAAACATTCAGTACTTC. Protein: CASSPRGQSKNIQYF.

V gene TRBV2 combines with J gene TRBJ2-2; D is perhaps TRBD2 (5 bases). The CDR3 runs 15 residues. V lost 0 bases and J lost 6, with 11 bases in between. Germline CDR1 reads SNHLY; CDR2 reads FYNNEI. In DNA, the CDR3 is TGTGCCAGCAGTGAAGCCTATGGACTTGCCGGGGAGCTGTTTTTT. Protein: CASSEAYGLAGELFF.

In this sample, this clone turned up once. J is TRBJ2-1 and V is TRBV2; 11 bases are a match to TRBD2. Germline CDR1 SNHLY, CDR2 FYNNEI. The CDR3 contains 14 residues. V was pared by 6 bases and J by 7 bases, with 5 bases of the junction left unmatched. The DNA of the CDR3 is TGTGCCAGCAGATTAGCGGGAGGGGGGAATGAGCAGTTCTTC. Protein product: CASRLAGGGNEQFF.

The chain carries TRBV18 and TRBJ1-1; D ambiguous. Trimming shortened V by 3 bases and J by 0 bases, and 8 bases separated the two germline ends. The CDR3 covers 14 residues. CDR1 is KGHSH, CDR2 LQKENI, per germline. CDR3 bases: TGTGCCAGCTCACCCGTTGACATGAACACTGAAGCTTTCTTT. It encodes CASSPVDMNTEAFF.